Shown below are 25 T cell receptor beta chains from a single sample sequenced in a study of blood T cell repertoires in COVID-19. Clones were read by immunoSEQ multiplex PCR, and TCRdb kept only the in-frame ones, dropping some. The repertoire has 250,000 or so clones, 85% to 90% of them found once; the top ten carry 3.5% to 5.5%. The sample consisted of peripheral blood. Receptors were obtained from a woman in her forties who had recovered from COVID-19.

This rearrangement joins TRBV10-1 to TRBJ1-5, with TRBD1 identical over 7 bases. CDR3 size: 16 residues. V lost 4 bases and J lost 5; bases outside the gene matches: 11. Per the germline V gene, CDR1 is WNHNN and CDR2 is SYGVQD (reference sequence). DNA for the CDR3: TGCGCCAGCAGTGTGAGACCCCGGGACAGCCATCAGCCCCAGCATTTT. Protein sequence: CASSVRPRDSHQPQHF.

The chain employs TRBV2 and TRBJ2-7; D remains ambiguous. Trimming stripped 6 bases from V and 4 bases from J, with 7 bases between. CDR1 SNHLY and CDR2 FYNNEI come from the germline V gene. CDR3 size: 11 residues. The CDR3 DNA sequence: TGTGCCAGCAGCGACGGGTACGAGCAGTACGTC. Translating gives CASSDGYEQYV.

This clone was counted a few times. The V and J genes are TRBV4-1 and TRBJ1-3; possibly TRBD1 for D (5 bases). The length of the CDR3 is 16 residues. Germline loops: CDR1 MGHRA, CDR2 YSYEKL. V was shortened by 0 bases and J by 0 bases, with 9 bases between the two germline ends. The CDR3 nucleotides are TGCGCCAGCAGCCAAGATTGGACAAGCTCTGGAAACACCATATATTTT. Translation gives CASSQDWTSSGNTIYF.

V is TRBV27 and J is TRBJ1-5; D remains ambiguous. The CDR3 has 13 residues. Trimming left V 5 bases short and J 8 bases short, with 13 bases between. The germline V gene has CDR1 MNHEY and CDR2 SMNVEV (reference sequence). CDR3 amino acids: CASSPSFREPQHF. The DNA for the CDR3 is TGTGCCAGCAGTCCGTCATTTAGAGAGCCCCAGCATTTT.

The chain uses TRBV5-4 and TRBJ2-7, with TRBD2 identical over 12 bases. The CDR3 has 16 amino acids. Germline CDR1 reads SGHNT; CDR2 reads YYREEE (reference sequence). After removal of 4 bases from V and 0 bases from J, the junction contained 5 bases not matched to a gene. In nucleotides, the CDR3 is TGTGCCAGCAGCCTAGCGGGGGGGCCTGTCTCCTACGAGCAGTACTTC. Translating gives CASSLAGGPVSYEQYF. Filled out from reference TRBV5-4 and TRBJ2-7, the complete variable domain reads ETGVTQSPTHLIKTRGQQVTLRCSSQSGHNTVSWYQQALGQGPQFIFQYYREEENGRGNFPPRFSGLQFPNYSSELNVNALELDDSALYLCASSLAGGPVSYEQYFGPGTRLTVT.

The chain joins TRBV6-2 or TRBV6-3 to TRBJ2-1; 8 bases align to TRBD2. The V and J ends lost 5 bases and 9 bases, in that order; junction bases with no gene match: 9. CDR3 length: 14 amino acids. CDR1 and CDR2 from the germline V gene are MNHEY and SVGEGT. CDR3 DNA: TGTGCCAGCAGTCCCTCCGGCGGGAGGTCTGAGCAGTTCTTC. Protein sequence: CASSPSGGRSEQFF.

This chain uses TRBV2 with TRBJ2-1; no clear D gene. Germline V gene lookup returns CDR1 SNHLY and CDR2 FYNNEI. Trimming cost V 10 bases and J 9 bases, with 19 bases left between them. The CDR3 runs 13 residues. The CDR3 loop reads CATHLQPGGEQFF. The CDR3 DNA reads as TGTGCCACCCACCTCCAACCCGGCGGTGAGCAGTTCTTC. The complete variable domain, with remaining parts taken from reference TRBV2 and TRBJ2-1, reads EPEVTQTPSHQVTQMGQEVILRCVPISNHLYFYWYRQILGQKVEFLVSFYNNEISEKSEIFDDQFSVERPDGSNFTLKIRSTKLEDSAMYFCATHLQPGGEQFFGPGTRLTVL.

The chain has TRBV5-1 and TRBJ2-1, with D possibly matching TRBD2 (6 bases). CDR3 length: 18 amino acids. Germline CDR1 and CDR2: SGHRS and YFSETQ. V was clipped by 3 bases and J by 3 bases, with 22 bases between them. CDR3: CASSSGHLSRGLYNEQFF. The CDR3 bases are TGCGCCAGCAGCTCCGGCCACTTATCGCGGGGCCTCTACAATGAGCAGTTCTTC. Together with reference TRBV5-1 and TRBJ2-1, the CDR3 gives the full variable domain: KAGVTQTPRYLIKTRGQQVTLSCSPISGHRSVSWYQQTPGQGLQFLFEYFSETQRNKGNFPGRFSGRQFSNSRSEMNVSTLELGDSALYLCASSSGHLSRGLYNEQFFGPGTRLTVL.

V usage is TRBV5-5 and J usage is TRBJ2-5, with no clear D. Per germline, CDR1 SGHKS and CDR2 YYEKEE (reference sequence). The CDR3 extends over 12 amino acids. Trimming removed 2 bases from V and 5 bases from J, with 7 bases in between. The CDR3 nucleotides read TGTGCCAGCAGCTTTAGCTGGGAGACCCAGTACTTC. Its translation: CASSFSWETQYF. Looking up the rest from reference TRBV5-5 and TRBJ2-5 gives the full variable domain: DAGVTQSPTHLIKTRGQQVTLRCSPISGHKSVSWYQQVLGQGPQFIFQYYEKEERGRGNFPDRFSARQFPNYSSELNVNALLLGDSALYLCASSFSWETQYFGPGTRLLVL.

The rearrangement joins TRBV6-2 or TRBV6-3 to TRBJ1-1; D gene unclear. CDR3 length: 14 residues. V was clipped by 4 bases and J by 6 bases, with 15 bases between them. Germline lookup yields CDR1 MNHEY and CDR2 SVGEGT. The CDR3 sequence is CASSFIREDPEAFF. For the CDR3, the DNA is TGTGCCAGCAGTTTCATAAGGGAGGACCCTGAAGCTTTCTTT.

The CDR3 here is CASRSELDTEAFF. The CDR3 DNA sequence: TGTGCCAGCAGGTCCGAACTGGACACTGAAGCTTTCTTT. The chain employs TRBV2 and TRBJ1-1; D unresolved. Per germline, CDR1 SNHLY and CDR2 FYNNEI. V was cut by 6 bases and J by 3 bases, with 11 bases left in between. CDR3 size: 13 residues.

The chain combines TRBV10-3 with TRBJ1-1; D unclear. CDR3 length: 13 amino acids. The V and J ends lost 8 bases and 1 base respectively, with 11 bases between them. CDR1 is ENHRY, CDR2 SYGVKD, per germline. The CDR3 DNA reads as TGTGCCATCGGACGGGAGGGGAACACTGAAGCTTTCTTT. This encodes CAIGREGNTEAFF.

The table lists this clone with a count of one. The genes are TRBV27 and TRBJ2-5; TRBD2 is a possible D gene (6 bases). This CDR3 region has 15 residues. Germline CDR1 reads MNHEY; CDR2 reads SMNVEV (reference sequence). V gave up 4 bases and J gave up 5 bases, with 17 bases separating them. The CDR3 loop reads CASSSLAGWGETQYF. CDR3 nucleotide sequence: TGTGCCAGCAGTTCCCTGGCGGGGTGGGGTGAGACCCAGTACTTC.

The chain is built from TRBV15 and TRBJ1-2, with 8 nucleotides matching TRBD1. The CDR3 is made up of 15 amino acids. In germline, CDR1 is LNHNV, CDR2 YYDKDF (reference sequence). Trimming cost V 2 bases and J 4 bases; bases outside gene matches: 6. The CDR3 loop is CATSRPEDRAYGYTF. CDR3 in DNA: TGTGCCACCAGCAGACCAGAGGACAGGGCCTATGGCTACACCTTC.

This clone was found once. The V and J genes are TRBV9 and TRBJ1-2, with 8 bases identical to TRBD1. The CDR3 is made up of 17 amino acids. Germline lookup yields CDR1 SGDLS and CDR2 YYNGEE. With 0 bases clipped from V and 4 bases from J, the junction kept 11 bases outside the gene matches. CDR3 DNA: TGTGCCAGCAGCGTAGCGTCGGTTTACAGGGGGATCTATGGCTACACCTTC. Its protein product is CASSVASVYRGIYGYTF.

This sequence joins TRBV27 and TRBJ1-2; 9 nucleotides match TRBD1. Germline loops: CDR1 MNHEY, CDR2 SMNVEV (reference sequence). The CDR3 covers 12 residues. V shed 8 bases and J 5 bases; nucleotides not matched to a gene: 3. The CDR3 DNA sequence: TGTGCCAGCTTGGGACAGGGATATGGCTACACCTTC. Translating gives CASLGQGYGYTF.

V usage is TRBV29-1 and J usage is TRBJ1-1; 7 positions agree with TRBD1. V shed 5 bases, J shed 4 bases, and the junction held 10 bases outside the gene matches. The CDR3 is 14 amino acids. The germline V gene encodes CDR1 SQVTM and CDR2 ANQGSEA. The DNA for the CDR3 is TGCAGCGTTAAGACAGGGACGGTCGGCACTGAAGCTTTCTTT. It encodes CSVKTGTVGTEAFF.

In its sample, this clone was seen a few times. The J gene is TRBJ2-5, the V gene TRBV5-4, with D maybe TRBD1 (6 bases). CDR1 and CDR2 (germline): SGHNT, YYREEE (reference sequence). Deletions cut 4 bases from V and 2 bases from J, with 18 bases between. The length of the CDR3 is 16 residues. CDR3 nucleotide sequence: TGTGCCAGCAGCCCACATCCGGGACAACTACAAGAGACCCAGTACTTC. Its protein is CASSPHPGQLQETQYF.

V usage is TRBV18 and J usage is TRBJ1-1, with 9 bases lining up with TRBD1. This CDR3 comprises 15 residues. Germline V gene lookup returns CDR1 KGHSH and CDR2 LQKENI. V dropped 5 bases and J dropped 3; count of bases not matched to a gene: 7. The CDR3 DNA follows: TGTGCCAGCTCATCGAACCGGGACAGGGACACTGAAGCTTTCTTT. This codes for CASSSNRDRDTEAFF.

The chain combines TRBV19 with TRBJ2-3; 7 nucleotides line up with TRBD1. V lost 2 bases to trimming and J lost 8 bases; unmatched junction nucleotides: 7. This CDR3 region has 14 residues. Germline V gives CDR1 LNHDA, CDR2 SQIVND (reference sequence). In DNA form, the CDR3 reads TGTGCCAGTAGTATACCCAACCGACAGGGTACGCAGTATTTT. Encoded protein: CASSIPNRQGTQYF.

The gene calls are TRBV21-1 and TRBJ2-7; TRBD2 reflects the table's D call only, with no check against the DNA. TRBV21-1 is noted as a pseudogene. The CDR3 consists of 17 residues. CDR3 loop: CASSKGIEREREYEQYV. CDR3 DNA: TGTGCCAGCAGCAAAGGGATCGAGCGGGAGCGAGAGTACGAGCAGTACGTC.

The V and J genes are TRBV12-5 and TRBJ2-7, with D possibly being TRBD2 (6 bases). The CDR3 extends over 16 amino acids. Germline CDR1 is LGHNT and CDR2 is FRNRAP. V was clipped by 4 bases and J by 6 bases, with 22 bases between them. The CDR3 protein is CASGSSGRGLESEQYF. The CDR3 nucleotides read TGTGCTAGTGGTTCCTCCGGGAGAGGGCTGGAGAGCGAGCAGTACTTC.

The chain couples TRBV6-5 to TRBJ1-1, with TRBD1 as a possible D gene (6 bases). CDR3 length: 14 amino acids. V lost 8 bases and J 1 base, leaving 14 bases between the germline ends. Germline CDR1 and CDR2: MNHEY and SVGAGI. The CDR3 sequence: CASGRGGANTEAFF. CDR3 nucleotides: TGTGCCAGCGGCCGGGGGGGCGCGAACACTGAAGCTTTCTTT.

J is TRBJ1-1 and V is TRBV18; D is ambiguous. This CDR3 has 15 amino acids. Germline loops: CDR1 KGHSH, CDR2 LQKENI. Deletions cut 1 base from V and 4 bases from J, with 13 bases between. The CDR3 here is CASSPRTAEGTEAFF. DNA of the CDR3: TGTGCCAGCTCACCACGCACAGCCGAGGGCACTGAAGCTTTCTTT.

The gene calls are TRBV27 and TRBJ2-1; D perhaps matches TRBD2 (5 bases). The CDR3 runs 14 residues. CDR1 is MNHEY, CDR2 SMNVEV, per germline (reference sequence). V was cut by 7 bases and J by 7 bases, with 17 bases left in between. CDR3 amino acids: CASIHPRVPNEQFF. The CDR3 coding sequence is TGTGCCAGCATCCATCCGAGGGTTCCAAATGAGCAGTTCTTC.